This TCR beta chain was sequenced in a study of blood T cell repertoires in COVID-19. Methods used by the authors: Reference gene primers were amplified, and this amplification served to estimate nucleated cell counts. The protocol was immunoSEQ multiplex PCR, while the TCRdb copy is restricted to in-frame clones and leaves out a portion. The V and J calls and clone size are taken from that table; D and trimming were inferred from the DNA. The table shows 450,000 to 600,000 clones, with around 90% occurring only once. Cohorts were based on clinical histories the participants reported. The V gene lost 11 bases and the J gene lost 5 bases, with 9 bases spanning the gap. Germline CDR1 is SNHLY and CDR2 is FYNNEI. This CDR3 comprises 10 residues.

This receptor was taken from a woman aged 18-29 years who had recovered from COVID-19. Sequencing was done on a sample of PBMCs or T cells enriched from blood (not recorded which). The chain links TRBV2 to TRBJ1-2, with D possibly being TRBD1 (5 bases). CDR3 residues: CALGPYGYTF. The CDR3 nucleotides read TGTGCCCTGGGGCCATATGGCTACACCTTC.